The TCR beta chain under discussion was sequenced for a study of blood T cell repertoires in COVID-19. Background on the study: Acute and convalescent COVID-19 samples came from the United States, Italy and Spain.

How the authors handled the data: Reference gene primer amplification in the assay estimated nucleated cell counts. The method was immunoSEQ multiplex PCR; TCRdb's version includes in-frame clones alone and lacks a portion of them. V and J calls and clone size are given by that table; D and trimming were obtained from the DNA. There are roughly 200,000 clones in the sample; 78% occur only once, and about 3% lies in the top ten. Trimming took 4 bases from V and 5 from J, leaving 16 bases between them. Germline V gives CDR1 SGHRS, CDR2 YFSETQ. This CDR3 comprises 15 residues. The V call is TRBV5-1, the J call TRBJ1-5; weak D call: TRBD1 (6 bases). This clonotype was sampled from a woman aged 80 or over with active or convalescent COVID-19. The material sequenced was peripheral blood. CDR3 bases: TGCGCCAGCAGCCCGGACAGTGGGGGGGATCAGCCCCAGCATTTT. It is translated as CASSPDSGGDQPQHF.